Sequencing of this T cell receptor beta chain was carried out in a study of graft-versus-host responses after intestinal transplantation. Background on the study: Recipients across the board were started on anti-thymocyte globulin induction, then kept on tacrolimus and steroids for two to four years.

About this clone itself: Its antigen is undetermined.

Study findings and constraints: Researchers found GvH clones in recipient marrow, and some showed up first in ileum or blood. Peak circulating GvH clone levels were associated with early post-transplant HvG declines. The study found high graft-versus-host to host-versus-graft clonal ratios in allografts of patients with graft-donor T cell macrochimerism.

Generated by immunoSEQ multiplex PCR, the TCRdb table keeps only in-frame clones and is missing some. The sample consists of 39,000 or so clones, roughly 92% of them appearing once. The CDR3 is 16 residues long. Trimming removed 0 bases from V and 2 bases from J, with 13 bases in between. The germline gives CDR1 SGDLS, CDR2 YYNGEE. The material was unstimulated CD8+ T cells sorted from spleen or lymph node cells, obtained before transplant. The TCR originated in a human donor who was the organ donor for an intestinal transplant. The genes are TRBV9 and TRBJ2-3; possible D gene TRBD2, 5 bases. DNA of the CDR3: TGTGCCAGCAGCGTAGCGCCTCGGGGATACACAGATACGCAGTATTTT. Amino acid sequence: CASSVAPRGYTDTQYF. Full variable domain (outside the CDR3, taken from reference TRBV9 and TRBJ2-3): DSGVTQTPKHLITATGQRVTLRCSPRSGDLSVYWYQQSLDQGLQFLIQYYNGEERAKGNILERFSAQQFPDLHSELNLSSLELGDSALYFCASSVAPRGYTDTQYFGPGTRLTVL.